The clone carrying this T cell receptor beta chain was seen at least ten times. Sorted populations were all over 95% pure. Reverse transcription of all isolated RNA meant that expressed TCRB transcripts were sequenced. Clones were sequenced by immunoSEQ multiplex PCR, and TCRdb holds only the in-frame ones, with some missing. The data hold more than 150,000 clones, with approximately 8.4% observed a single time. The sample comes from a study of beta chain features in type 1 diabetes. Overall study: No age, gender or cell yield differences were seen between patients and healthy donors.

The CDR3 length is 14 residues. V lost 6 bases and J 5 bases, leaving 14 bases between the germline ends. Germline V gives CDR1 SNHLY, CDR2 FYNNEI. The V call is TRBV2, the J call TRBJ2-1; weak D call: TRBD2 (6 bases). The TCR originated in a woman younger than 30 in good health. Specimen: central memory CD4+ T cells from blood. CDR3 in DNA: TGTGCCAGCAGAAGTCGGGGGACCAACAATGAGCAGTTCTTC. Protein sequence: CASRSRGTNNEQFF.